These 17 T cell receptor beta chains share one sample of origin, sequenced in a study of identical twins. In TCRdb, the 5' RACE reads were re-called with MiXCR into one record per CDR3 protein. The data hold about 890,000 distinct CDR3 sequences, with more than 9% observed a single time. Another study also made use of these data, one on yellow fever vaccine responses in identical twins.

Specimen: PBMCs. These receptors all stem from a woman younger than 30 in good health.

The rearrangement links TRBV4-2 to TRBJ2-1; 14 bases line up with TRBD2. CDR3 length: 17 residues. Germline V lookup: CDR1 LGHNA, CDR2 YNFKEQ. The V gene end was trimmed by 1 base and the J gene end by 6 bases; junction bases not matched to a gene: 5. In nucleotides, the CDR3 is TGTGCCAGCAGCCAAGGACTAGCGGGAGGGCCCAGCAATGAGCAGTTCTTC. The encoded protein is CASSQGLAGGPSNEQFF.

This clonotype came up a few times. The chain carries TRBV6-1 and TRBJ1-5, with D uncertain. Germline CDR1 reads MNHNS; CDR2 reads SASEGT. The CDR3 loop spans 18 amino acids. V was clipped by 6 bases and J by 0 bases, with 21 bases between them. The CDR3: CASRWAEGRGNSNQPQHF. The CDR3 nucleotides are TGTGCCAGCAGGTGGGCCGAAGGTCGGGGAAATAGCAATCAGCCCCAGCATTTT.

This clonotype appeared many times. The gene calls are TRBV20-1 and TRBJ2-1, with a weak D call TRBD2 (6 bases). Trimming removed 3 bases at V and 3 bases at J, with 12 bases between. The germline gives CDR1 DFQATT, CDR2 SNEGSKA (reference sequence). The length of the CDR3 is 14 residues. CDR3 DNA: TGCAGTGCTAGTCTAGGACTATACTACAATGAGCAGTTCTTC. Protein product: CSASLGLYYNEQFF.

The gene calls are TRBV9 and TRBJ1-1, with a tentative D call TRBD1 (6 bases). The length of the CDR3 is 16 residues. CDR1 SGDLS and CDR2 YYNGEE come from the germline V gene. The V end lost 1 base, the J end lost 3 bases, and 16 bases lay between the germline ends. This CDR3 is CASSVSGPTGHTEAFF. The CDR3 DNA is TGTGCCAGCAGCGTATCGGGTCCGACAGGTCACACTGAAGCTTTCTTT.

This clonotype was found a few times. The CDR3 is CASSSGRTSSGYEQYV. CDR3 DNA: TGTGCCAGCAGTTCGGGGCGGACTAGCTCGGGATACGAGCAGTACGTC. The rearrangement joins TRBV28 to TRBJ2-7; 8 bases are shared with TRBD2. J lost 4 bases, V lost 4 bases, and 12 bases had no gene match. This CDR3 region has 16 residues. CDR1 MDHEN and CDR2 SYDVKM come from the germline V gene.

This clonotype was recorded a few times. The V and J genes are TRBV7-9 and TRBJ2-7; 10 bases agree with TRBD2. Germline V lookup: CDR1 SEHNR, CDR2 FQNEAQ (reference sequence). The CDR3 has 13 residues. V trimming: 7 bases; J trimming: 3 bases; junction bases outside the gene matches: 3. The CDR3 sequence is CASTSSGSYEQYF. CDR3 nucleotides: TGTGCCAGCACATCTAGCGGGAGCTACGAGCAGTACTTC.

The CDR3 loop reads CASSLGNAGNQPQHF. For the CDR3, the DNA is TGTGCCAGCAGCTTGGGGAACGCGGGCAATCAGCCCCAGCATTTT. The chain combines TRBV5-5 with TRBJ1-5; D is unresolved. V shed 0 bases and J shed 2 bases, with 9 bases lying between them. This CDR3 region has 15 residues. Germline loops: CDR1 SGHKS, CDR2 YYEKEE (reference sequence). Variable domain in full (rest from reference TRBV5-5 and TRBJ1-5): DAGVTQSPTHLIKTRGQQVTLRCSPISGHKSVSWYQQVLGQGPQFIFQYYEKEERGRGNFPDRFSARQFPNYSSELNVNALLLGDSALYLCASSLGNAGNQPQHFGDGTRLSIL.

This clonotype came up many times. The rearrangement links TRBV29-1 to TRBJ2-1; perhaps D is TRBD1 or TRBD2 (5 bases each). The CDR3 contains 15 residues. The germline V and J ends were trimmed by 5 bases and 0 bases, with 14 bases remaining between them. Germline CDR1 SQVTM, CDR2 ANQGSEA. The CDR3 DNA reads as TGCAGCGTTACCGGGACGCAGAACTCCTACAATGAGCAGTTCTTC. Translating gives CSVTGTQNSYNEQFF.

V is TRBV12-3 or TRBV12-4 and J is TRBJ2-1, with 8 bases lining up with TRBD2. This CDR3 is 20 amino acids long. V trimming: 4 bases; J trimming: 4 bases; junction bases outside the gene matches: 21. This chain's CDR3 is CASSSLSGSGGHRSYNEQFF. In nucleotides, the CDR3 is TGTGCCAGCAGTTCCCTCTCCGGCAGCGGGGGTCATAGATCTTACAATGAGCAGTTCTTC.

The chain combines TRBV11-2 with TRBJ2-2; 9 bases are shared with TRBD2. V lost 2 bases, J lost 5 bases, and 9 bases stayed unmatched. The CDR3 is 17 residues long. Germline loops: CDR1 SGHAT, CDR2 FQNNGV. For the CDR3, the DNA is TGTGCCAGCAGCTTACTCTCTAGCGGGGTTGGGACCGGGGAGCTGTTTTTT. It encodes CASSLLSSGVGTGELFF.

This clonotype was detected a few times. This chain joins TRBV12-3 or TRBV12-4 and TRBJ2-7, with 11 nucleotides matching TRBD1. This CDR3 comprises 15 residues. J gave up 6 bases and V 7 bases, and 11 bases lay outside the gene matches. CDR3 in amino acids: CASTGTGGYLGEQYF. CDR3 nucleotide sequence: TGTGCCAGCACCGGGACAGGGGGTTATCTGGGCGAGCAGTACTTC.

The V call is TRBV7-9, the J call TRBJ1-1; TRBD1 matches 7 bases. The V and J ends lost 5 bases and 0 bases, in that order; junction bases with no gene match: 6. Germline CDR1 reads SEHNR; CDR2 reads FQNEAQ (reference sequence). The CDR3 covers 15 residues. The CDR3, as DNA: TGTGCCAGCAGCAGGACAGGCAACATGAACACTGAAGCTTTCTTT. It yields the protein CASSRTGNMNTEAFF.

This clonotype appeared a few times. The V gene is TRBV5-1, the J gene TRBJ2-3, with TRBD2 as a possible D gene (6 bases). The CDR3 length is 17 residues. Germline values: CDR1 SGHRS, CDR2 YFSETQ. V lost 3 bases and J lost 7, with 24 bases in between. As DNA, the CDR3 is TGCGCCAGCAGCTGGGGAGAGACTACCGCGGGGAAAAATACGCAGTATTTT. As protein: CASSWGETTAGKNTQYF. Supplemented by reference TRBV5-1 and TRBJ2-3, the full variable domain reads KAGVTQTPRYLIKTRGQQVTLSCSPISGHRSVSWYQQTPGQGLQFLFEYFSETQRNKGNFPGRFSGRQFSNSRSEMNVSTLELGDSALYLCASSWGETTAGKNTQYFGPGTRLTVL.

In this sample, this clonotype turned up a few times. The J gene is TRBJ1-6, the V gene TRBV7-6, with a tentative D call TRBD1 (5 bases). V was shortened by 5 bases and J by 7 bases, with 15 bases between the two germline ends. The CDR3 has 15 residues. Germline CDR1 SGHVS, CDR2 FNYEAQ. In nucleotides, the CDR3 is TGTGCCAGCAGCATCGGGACGGTTCGAAATTCACCCCTCCACTTT. As protein: CASSIGTVRNSPLHF.

This clonotype occurred a few times. V and J are TRBV28 and TRBJ2-2; weak D call: TRBD1 (5 bases). CDR3 length: 14 amino acids. From germline, CDR1 is MDHEN and CDR2 SYDVKM. Trimming took off 9 bases at V and 0 bases at J, with 11 bases between the two ends. The CDR3: CASFKGTNTGELFF. The DNA for the CDR3 is TGTGCCAGTTTTAAGGGGACGAACACCGGGGAGCTGTTTTTT.

Ten or more counts support this clonotype. The chain uses TRBV20-1 and TRBJ1-2, with 9 nucleotides matching TRBD1. The CDR3 loop spans 15 amino acids. Germline CDR1 reads DFQATT; CDR2 reads SNEGSKA (reference sequence). V was clipped by 4 bases and J by 7 bases; unmatched bases: 13. CDR3 region: CSAIVAGTGFGGYTF. CDR3 nucleotides: TGCAGTGCTATCGTAGCCGGGACAGGGTTTGGTGGCTACACCTTC.

This clonotype was seen repeatedly, ten times or more. The chain carries TRBV4-2 and TRBJ2-1, with 7 bases matching TRBD2. The length of the CDR3 is 21 residues. V lost 6 bases, J lost 3 bases, and 26 bases stayed unmatched. Germline loops: CDR1 LGHNA, CDR2 YNFKEQ. In DNA, the CDR3 is TGTGCCAGCAGTAGAACGCAAACTGGACTAGTTAACTCGGCTGACTACAATGAGCAGTTCTTC. Translating it yields CASSRTQTGLVNSADYNEQFF.